Described below is a single T cell receptor (beta chain) sequence and its context. Its antigen is still unknown. This sample is drawn from a study of cytomegalovirus exposure and HLA in healthy donors. Regarding the study as a whole: The listing of roughly 160 TCR beta chains classed them as cytomegalovirus-associated. Many donors carried some public TCRs, although rarity characterized most TCR sequences.

Vbeta (60) and Jbeta (13) primers were used in the PCR. Using immunoSEQ multiplex PCR, the repertoire was profiled, and TCRdb retains in-frame clones only, with some absent. Of 150,000 or so clones detected, around 70% appear once; the ten largest clones hold under 8.5%. Germline V CDR1 and CDR2: LNHDA, SQIVND (reference sequence). After removal of 8 bases from V and 3 bases from J, the junction contained 14 bases not matched to a gene. The CDR3 spans 16 residues. The sequence was collected from a male donor in good health and CMV-seronegative. This chain connects TRBV19 to TRBJ1-1; TRBD1 agrees at 8 bases. The sample taken for sequencing was PBMCs. CDR3 DNA sequence: TGTGCCAGTTTAAGGGGACAGGAGGCCCCTGACACTGAAGCTTTCTTT. Its translation is CASLRGQEAPDTEAFF.